Below, one TCR beta chain is given with its context. No antigen is known for it. The germline V gene has CDR1 SGHAT and CDR2 FQNNGV. V dropped 6 bases and J dropped 9; count of bases not matched to a gene: 6. The CDR3 runs 14 residues. This entry belongs to a study of OX40 agonist ivuxolimab in advanced cancers. As for the study in general: Patients' therapy was ivuxolimab, an antibody that acts as an agonist of OX40 (CD134). People in dose escalation had one of these cancers: hepatocellular carcinoma, melanoma, renal cell or head and neck cancer.

With baseline, cycle 4 day 1, and cycle 7 day 1 as timepoints, blood was sampled. Study-level findings and limits: Partial responders treated at 0.1-3.0 mg/kg exhibited clonal expansion among the lowest measured.

TCRdb keeps only in-frame clones here, not all; method: immunoSEQ multiplex PCR. The table has about 92,000 clones, approximately 91% seen once. The chain employs TRBV11-2 and TRBJ2-1; 12 bases match TRBD2. The sequenced sample was CD4+ or CD8+ T cells sorted from blood, obtained in a trial of the OX40 agonist ivuxolimab. This TCR came from an adult with an advanced solid tumor such as melanoma, head and neck, liver or kidney cancer. Here the CDR3 reads CASSPQTSGSEQFF. The CDR3 nucleotides are TGTGCCAGCAGTCCCCAGACTAGCGGGAGTGAGCAGTTCTTC.